This TCR beta chain emerged from a study of control samples from healthy donors and cancer patients. CDR3 size: 13 residues. CDR1 and CDR2 (germline): MNHEY, SVGAGI. The V and J ends lost 3 bases and 9 bases respectively, with 9 bases between them. The protocol was immunoSEQ multiplex PCR, while the TCRdb copy is restricted to in-frame clones and leaves out a portion. The data contain 110,000 to 150,000 clones, approximately 88% of them singletons. The TCR sequence derives from a man aged 25 to 40 in good health. The sample comprised blood. The chain couples TRBV6-5 to TRBJ1-6, with TRBD1 as a possible D gene (6 bases). CDR3 nucleotides: TGTGCCAGCAGTTATGGGGGGCTTTCACCCCTCCACTTT. Translating gives CASSYGGLSPLHF.